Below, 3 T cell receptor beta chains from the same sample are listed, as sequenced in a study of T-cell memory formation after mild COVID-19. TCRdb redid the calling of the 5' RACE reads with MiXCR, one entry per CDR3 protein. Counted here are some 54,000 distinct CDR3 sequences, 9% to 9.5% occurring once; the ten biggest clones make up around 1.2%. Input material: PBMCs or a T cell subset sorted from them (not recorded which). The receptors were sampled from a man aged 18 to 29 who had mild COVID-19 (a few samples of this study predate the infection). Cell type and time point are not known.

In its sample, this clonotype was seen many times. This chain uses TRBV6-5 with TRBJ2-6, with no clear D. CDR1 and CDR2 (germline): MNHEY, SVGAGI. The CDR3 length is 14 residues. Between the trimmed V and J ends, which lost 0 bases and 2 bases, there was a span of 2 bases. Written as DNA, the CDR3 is TGTGCCAGCAGTTACTCGACTGGGGCCAACGTCCTGACTTTC. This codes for CASSYSTGANVLTF.

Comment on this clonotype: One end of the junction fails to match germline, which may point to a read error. The CDR3 here is CASSLRTATGELIF. In nucleotides, the CDR3 is TGCGCCAGCAGCCTAAGGACAGCCACCGGGGAGCTGATTTTT. The genes are TRBV5-1 and TRBJ2-2, with a tentative D call TRBD1 (6 bases). Per the germline V gene, CDR1 is SGHRS and CDR2 is YFSETQ. This CDR3 has 14 amino acids.

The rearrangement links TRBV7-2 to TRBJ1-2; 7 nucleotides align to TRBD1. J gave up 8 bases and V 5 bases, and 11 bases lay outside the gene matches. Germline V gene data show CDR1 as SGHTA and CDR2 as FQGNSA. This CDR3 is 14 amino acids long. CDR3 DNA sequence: TGTGCCAGCAGCACCGGGCCCCAGGGGGGCGGCTACACCTTC. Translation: CASSTGPQGGGYTF.